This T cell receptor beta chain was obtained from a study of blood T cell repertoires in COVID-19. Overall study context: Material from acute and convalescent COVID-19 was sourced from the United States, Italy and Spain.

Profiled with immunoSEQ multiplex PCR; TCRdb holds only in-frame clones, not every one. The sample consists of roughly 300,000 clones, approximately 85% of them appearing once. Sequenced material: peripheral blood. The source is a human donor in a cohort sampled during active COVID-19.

CDR3 loop: CASSLVGTGNPEHRGSGPGELFF. CDR3 coding DNA: TGCGCCAGCAGCTTGGTCGGGACAGGCAACCCTGAACACCGGGGATCCGGGCCCGGGGAGCTGTTTTTT. The chain links TRBV5-1 to TRBJ2-2, with 8 bases that match TRBD1. The CDR3 extends over 23 amino acids. V shed 0 bases and J 6 bases; nucleotides not matched to a gene: 28. CDR1 and CDR2 from the germline V gene are SGHRS and YFSETQ.